The 15 T cell receptor beta chains listed next were all sequenced from one sample in a study of T cells in tuberculosis. Using immunoSEQ multiplex PCR, the repertoire was profiled, and TCRdb retains in-frame clones only, with some absent. Of around 43,000 clones listed, roughly 96% are singletons. Sequenced sample: PBMCs. The source is a donor between 10 and 35 years old with latent tuberculosis or without tuberculosis infection.

Written as DNA, the CDR3 is TGTGCCAGCAGCCAATCGATGGGACAGGGGGCACTTTGGGCTTTCTTT. This translates into CASSQSMGQGALWAFF. The chain carries TRBV14 and TRBJ1-1; 12 bases map to TRBD1. This CDR3 region has 16 residues. Per germline, CDR1 SGHDN and CDR2 FVKESK. Trimming at V came to 2 bases and at J to 11 bases, leaving 12 bases not matched to a gene.

V is TRBV4-1 and J is TRBJ2-3, with 7 bases identical to TRBD2. Germline V gene data show CDR1 as MGHRA and CDR2 as YSYEKL. This CDR3 has 16 residues. Unmatched junction bases numbered 6, after V lost 0 bases and J lost 3 bases. The CDR3 loop is CASSQEPSGATDTQYF. The CDR3 bases are TGCGCCAGCAGCCAAGAACCTAGCGGTGCAACAGATACGCAGTATTTT.

V and J are TRBV4-1 and TRBJ1-1, with a tentative D call TRBD1 (5 bases). Per germline, CDR1 MGHRA and CDR2 YSYEKL. V lost 4 bases to trimming and J lost 3 bases, with 15 bases between them. The CDR3 spans 15 residues. The CDR3 DNA follows: TGCGCCAGCAGCCTTATACCAGGGAAGGACACTGAAGCTTTCTTT. Amino acids: CASSLIPGKDTEAFF.

The V call is TRBV6-1, the J call TRBJ1-4, with D possibly being TRBD1 (5 bases). Germline CDR1 reads MNHNS; CDR2 reads SASEGT. The CDR3 length is 15 residues. Trimming removed 5 bases at V and 2 bases at J, with 12 bases between. CDR3 sequence: CASSTGHSTNEKLFF. The CDR3 region has the DNA TGTGCCAGCAGTACTGGACATTCGACTAATGAAAAACTGTTTTTT.

The rearrangement joins TRBV2 to TRBJ2-1, with TRBD1 matching over 8 bases. V gave up 7 bases and J gave up 1 base; unmatched junction bases: 6. This CDR3 spans 15 amino acids. Per the germline V gene, CDR1 is SNHLY and CDR2 is FYNNEI. The CDR3 sequence: CASTLDRVSYNEQFF. The CDR3 region has the DNA TGTGCCAGCACCTTGGACAGGGTGTCCTACAATGAGCAGTTCTTC. The whole variable domain, remainder taken from reference TRBV2 and TRBJ2-1, is EPEVTQTPSHQVTQMGQEVILRCVPISNHLYFYWYRQILGQKVEFLVSFYNNEISEKSEIFDDQFSVERPDGSNFTLKIRSTKLEDSAMYFCASTLDRVSYNEQFFGPGTRLTVL.

This clone is a singleton in its sample. This chain joins TRBV28 and TRBJ2-6; D might be TRBD1 (6 bases). Trimming shortened V by 5 bases and J by 1 base, and 9 bases separated the two germline ends. The CDR3 has 15 residues. Looked up from germline, CDR1 is MDHEN and CDR2 is SYDVKM. CDR3 region: CASSPTGSGANVLTF. CDR3 bases: TGTGCCAGCAGTCCCACAGGGTCTGGGGCCAACGTCCTGACTTTC.

The chain joins TRBV5-1 to TRBJ2-7; D might be TRBD1 (6 bases). Trimming stripped 1 base from V and 5 bases from J, with 13 bases between. Germline V gene data show CDR1 as SGHRS and CDR2 as YFSETQ. CDR3 size: 14 residues. The CDR3 DNA reads as TGCGCCAGCAGCTTGCCGGGGCAGGGGAACGAGCAGTACTTC. It is translated as CASSLPGQGNEQYF. The variable domain in full, with the rest retrieved from reference TRBV5-1 and TRBJ2-7, is KAGVTQTPRYLIKTRGQQVTLSCSPISGHRSVSWYQQTPGQGLQFLFEYFSETQRNKGNFPGRFSGRQFSNSRSEMNVSTLELGDSALYLCASSLPGQGNEQYFGPGTRLTVT.

The rearrangement uses TRBV6-5 and TRBJ1-1; the match to TRBD1 covers 8 bases. The CDR3 length is 15 residues. Germline CDR1 is MNHEY and CDR2 is SVGAGI. With V trimmed by 6 bases and J by 3 bases, 9 bases remained unmatched. The CDR3 bases are TGTGCCAGCAGAACAGGGGGAAGAGGGGACACTGAAGCTTTCTTT. Translated, it gives CASRTGGRGDTEAFF.

This chain links TRBV21-1 with TRBJ1-2. TRBV21-1 has pseudogene status. This CDR3 region has 15 residues. CDR3 coding DNA: TGTGCCAGCAGAGTAGCCTTTTGCCGGCACTATGGCTACACCTTC. This gives the protein CASRVAFCRHYGYTF.

J is TRBJ1-2 and V is TRBV19, with D perhaps matching TRBD1 (6 bases). Germline V CDR1 and CDR2: LNHDA, SQIVND (reference sequence). The CDR3 is made up of 16 amino acids. V was pared by 4 bases and J by 0 bases, with 15 bases between. As DNA, the CDR3 is TGTGCCAGTAGTAAAACGGCAGGGGAAGCTAACTATGGCTACACCTTC. Its protein is CASSKTAGEANYGYTF. The entire variable domain, with the rest obtained from reference TRBV19 and TRBJ1-2, is as follows: DGGITQSPKYLFRKEGQNVTLSCEQNLNHDAMYWYRQDPGQGLRLIYYSQIVNDFQKGDIAEGYSVSREKKESFPLTVTSAQKNPTAFYLCASSKTAGEANYGYTFGSGTRLTVV.

The chain combines TRBV7-2 with TRBJ2-2; D is possibly TRBD1 (5 bases). V was shortened by 10 bases and J by 4 bases, with 25 bases between the two germline ends. The CDR3 extends over 17 amino acids. Per germline, CDR1 SGHTA and CDR2 FQGNSA. CDR3 protein: CATSYKVPGLSTGELFF. For the CDR3, the DNA is TGTGCCACTTCCTATAAGGTCCCAGGGTTGAGCACCGGGGAGCTGTTTTTT.

V usage is TRBV6-1 and J usage is TRBJ1-5; D ambiguous. CDR1 MNHNS and CDR2 SASEGT come from the germline V gene. The CDR3 loop spans 13 amino acids. V was shortened by 6 bases and J by 0 bases, with 6 bases between the two germline ends. The CDR3 coding sequence is TGTGCCAGCAGGGAGATTAGCAATCAGCCCCAGCATTTT. Protein product: CASREISNQPQHF.

This rearrangement joins TRBV5-1 to TRBJ1-2, with D possibly TRBD1 on 5 matching bases. This CDR3 contains 15 residues. CDR1 is SGHRS and CDR2 is YFSETQ in the germline V gene. V was trimmed by 0 bases and J by 1 base, leaving 10 bases between them. As DNA, the CDR3 is TGCGCCAGCAGCTTGGGGGGACTCCTTAACTATGGCTACACCTTC. Its translation is CASSLGGLLNYGYTF.

This chain links TRBV5-8 with TRBJ2-1; D unresolved. This CDR3 has 12 amino acids. Deletions cut 4 bases from V and 3 bases from J, with 5 bases between. The germline V gene has CDR1 SGHTS and CDR2 YDEGEE. The CDR3 nucleotides read TGTGCCAGCAGCCCGCGCTACAATGAGCAGTTCTTC. It codes for CASSPRYNEQFF.

This sequence joins TRBV27 and TRBJ1-6; D is perhaps TRBD1 (5 bases). The V gene lost 3 bases and the J gene lost 6 bases, with 9 bases spanning the gap. Germline-derived CDR1 and CDR2 are MNHEY and SMNVEV (reference sequence). The CDR3 runs to 14 residues. This chain's CDR3 is CASSFAGGNSPLHF. DNA for the CDR3: TGTGCCAGCAGTTTTGCGGGGGGTAATTCACCCCTCCACTTT.